This T cell receptor (gamma chain) emerged from a study of intestinal T cells in coeliac disease. Study in general: In the TRG cohort, coeliac patients were much younger than controls.

V dropped 5 bases and J dropped 2; count of bases not matched to a gene: 3. CDR3 size: 12 residues. Germline CDR1 reads EGSTGY; CDR2 reads YDSYTSSV. Study observations and caveats: Each sample likely lost a proportion of TCR sequences from degraded FFPE DNA.

TRG repertoires were amplified with LymphoTrack primers from roughly 190 ng of biopsy DNA. TCRdb fed the multiplex PCR reads to CATT. The sample carries 800 or so gamma-chain clones, about 44% recorded once. Genomic DNA came from ten approximately 4.5-µm formalin-fixed paraffin-embedded scrolls per case. This clone is labeled large. The target antigen is unknown. Sequenced material: a duodenal biopsy. This TCR came from a human donor with celiac disease. This chain links TRGV4 with TRGJ1 or TRGJ2. The DNA for the CDR3 is TGTGCCACCTGGGGGGATTATTATAAGAAACTCTTT. Protein: CATWGDYYKKLF.